Listed below are T cell receptor beta chains from one sample, sequenced in a study of T cell repertoires in cytomegalovirus infection. One entry per CDR3 protein, called by TCRdb with MiXCR from the reads. The table lists 150,000 or so distinct CDR3 sequences, less than 25% of them singletons. These receptors have no known antigen. The starting material was CD8+ T cells from cultured PBMCs, obtained from culture after CMV antigen stimulation. Every receptor here comes from a human donor in good health (CMV status not recorded). Some clones in this sample may be carry-over from other donors' samples. Each CDR3 is given with its conserved first and last residue. D genes are given only for firm matches. Expanded clones get a size class; other rows say once, few or many, or leave the size out.

V gene	J gene	clone size	D gene	CDR3 DNA	CDR3 protein
TRBV7-3	TRBJ1-2	-	-	TGTGCCAGCAGCTTATGGGCCGGGACCGGGGTTCATGGCTACACCTTC	CASSLWAGTGVHGYTF
TRBV7-9	TRBJ1-1	few	-	TGTGCCAGCAGCATACCGTCAGGGGAAAACACTGAAGCTTTCTTT	CASSIPSGENTEAFF
TRBV19	TRBJ2-1	many	TRBD2	TGTGCCAGTAGTATAGGACTAGCCCACAATGAGCAGTTCTTC	CASSIGLAHNEQFF
TRBV7-9	TRBJ1-1	-	TRBD1	TGTGCCAGCAGCTTCCAGGACAGGGGGCGAACTGAAGCTTTCTTT	CASSFQDRGRTEAFF
TRBV7-8	TRBJ2-7	many	TRBD2	TGTGCCAGCGGATTCTCCGTAGCGGGCTCCTACGAGCAGTACTTC	CASGFSVAGSYEQYF
TRBV4-1	TRBJ2-1	-	-	TGCGCCAGCAGCCAAGATAGGGCAGAGCCGGTGCAGTTCTTC	CASSQDRAEPVQFF
TRBV20-1	TRBJ1-2	-	-	TGCAGTGCTAGAAACCCGGACAACTATGGCTACACCTTC	CSARNPDNYGYTF
TRBV11-2	TRBJ1-1	few	-	TGTGCCAGCAGCTTAGGAATAGACACTGAAGCTTTCTTT	CASSLGIDTEAFF
TRBV12-3/TRBV12-4	TRBJ2-2	few	-	TGTGCCAGCAGTTTAGCGCTTCGGGTTGACGGGGAGCTGTTTTTT	CASSLALRVDGELFF
TRBV19	TRBJ2-5	-	TRBD1	TGTGCCAGTAGTTGGGGACAGGGTCCCCGAGAGACCCAGTACTTC	CASSWGQGPRETQYF
TRBV29-1	TRBJ1-1	-	-	TGCAGCGTTGAAGCCCCACAGCTTGGGGACACTGAAGCTTTCTTT	CSVEAPQLGDTEAFF